This entry lists 5 T cell receptor beta chains sequenced from one sample in a study of T cell responses to AZD1222 COVID-19 vaccine. The data were produced by immunoSEQ multiplex PCR, yet TCRdb's version contains in-frame clones alone and is incomplete. The table lists roughly 80,000 clones, around 85% of them singletons. The starting material was peripheral blood, obtained 28 days after the second AZD1222 dose. The receptor source for this set is an adult who received the AZD1222 COVID-19 vaccine.

The chain couples TRBV27 to TRBJ1-4; D ambiguous. Germline CDR1 and CDR2: MNHEY and SMNVEV (reference sequence). The V and J ends lost 3 bases and 7 bases respectively, with 6 bases between them. This CDR3 has 12 amino acids. The CDR3 region is CASSFGGEKLFF. CDR3 DNA: TGTGCCAGCAGTTTCGGAGGTGAAAAACTGTTTTTT.

Here the CDR3 DNA reads TGTGCCAGCCAAAGGGGGCAGGAGAACACTGAAGCTTTCTTT. Its translation is CASQRGQENTEAFF. V and J are TRBV28 and TRBJ1-1; TRBD1 aligns across 7 bases. The junction had 7 bases not matched to a gene; V was cut back by 8 bases and J by 1 base. The CDR3 loop spans 14 amino acids. Per germline, CDR1 MDHEN and CDR2 SYDVKM.

The chain couples TRBV5-8 to TRBJ1-4; TRBD1 matches 8 bases. The CDR3 totals 14 residues. The J segment lost 5 bases and the V segment lost 3 bases, leaving 3 bases of the junction unmatched. Germline-derived CDR1 and CDR2 are SGHTS and YDEGEE. In nucleotides, the CDR3 is TGTGCCAGCAGCTCGAGGACAGGGAATGAAAAACTGTTTTTT. Amino acid sequence: CASSSRTGNEKLFF.

This chain uses TRBV2 with TRBJ1-3; 7 bases align to TRBD1. The CDR3 sequence is 15 residues long. The germline gives CDR1 SNHLY, CDR2 FYNNEI. V was pared by 6 bases and J by 4 bases, with 9 bases of the junction left unmatched. The CDR3 is CASSGRQGVGNTIYF. The CDR3 bases are TGTGCCAGCAGCGGAAGACAGGGAGTGGGAAACACCATATATTTT.

The chain uses TRBV19 and TRBJ2-7; D may match TRBD1 or TRBD2 (5 bases each). The CDR3 totals 16 residues. V lost 0 bases and J 9 bases, leaving 21 bases between the germline ends. CDR1 is LNHDA, CDR2 SQIVND, per germline (reference sequence). Here the CDR3 reads CASSIDLTGTLRGQYF. CDR3 nucleotide sequence: TGTGCCAGTAGTATAGATCTGACGGGGACCTTACGAGGGCAGTACTTC. Full variable domain (missing parts from reference TRBV19 and TRBJ2-7): DGGITQSPKYLFRKEGQNVTLSCEQNLNHDAMYWYRQDPGQGLRLIYYSQIVNDFQKGDIAEGYSVSREKKESFPLTVTSAQKNPTAFYLCASSIDLTGTLRGQYFGPGTRLTVT.